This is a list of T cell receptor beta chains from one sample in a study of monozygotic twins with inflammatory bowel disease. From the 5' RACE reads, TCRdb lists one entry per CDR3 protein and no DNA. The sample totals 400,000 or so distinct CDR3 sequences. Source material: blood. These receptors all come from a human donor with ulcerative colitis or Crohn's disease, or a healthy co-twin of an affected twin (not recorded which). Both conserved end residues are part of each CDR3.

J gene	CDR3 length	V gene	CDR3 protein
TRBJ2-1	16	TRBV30	CAWSVLTSGTYNEQFF
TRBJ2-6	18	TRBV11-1	CASSSGTGKVSGANVLTF
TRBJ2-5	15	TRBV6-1	CASSPRQGVWETQYF
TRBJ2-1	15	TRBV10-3	CAISGGAGGFNEQFF
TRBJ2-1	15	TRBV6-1	CASSGQGYGYNEQFF
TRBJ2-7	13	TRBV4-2	CASSESGTAEQYF
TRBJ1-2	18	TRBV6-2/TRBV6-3	CASSYRTRGVDRLYGYTF
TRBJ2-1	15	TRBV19	CASEPGGRARNEQFF
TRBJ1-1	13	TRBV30	CAWSVGRNTEAFF
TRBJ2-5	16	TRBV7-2	CASSLRSTTVQETQYF
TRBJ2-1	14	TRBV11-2	CASSSNRGRNEQFF
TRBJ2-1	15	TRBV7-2	CASTLTSGRGHEQFF
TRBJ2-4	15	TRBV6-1	CASKGDGRGKNIQYF
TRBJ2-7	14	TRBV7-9	CASSRGMGLSEQYF
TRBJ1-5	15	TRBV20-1	CSAPSLQGYNQPQHF
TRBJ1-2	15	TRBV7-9	CASSLAGQGNGGYTF
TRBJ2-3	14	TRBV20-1	CSARKGTSGPSQYF
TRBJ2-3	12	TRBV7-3	CASSSGTDTQYF
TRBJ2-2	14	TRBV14	CASSQQQSTGELFF
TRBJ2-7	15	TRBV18	CASSPPAGLIYEQYF
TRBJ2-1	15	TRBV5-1	CASSSGQGPHNEQFF
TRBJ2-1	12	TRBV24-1	CATSGFVGEQFF
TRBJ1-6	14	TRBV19	CASKLGSNNSPLHF
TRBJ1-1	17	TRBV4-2	CASSLMGGARWDTEAFF
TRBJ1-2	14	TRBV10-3	CAISDLTGNYGYTF
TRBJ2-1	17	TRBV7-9	CASSLELAGPPYNEQFF
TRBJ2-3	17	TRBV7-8	CASSLTGQGINADTQYF
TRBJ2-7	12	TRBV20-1	CSATGNIYEQYF
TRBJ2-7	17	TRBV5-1	CASSLSTGGVTSYEQYF
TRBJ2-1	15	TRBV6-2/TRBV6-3	CASSYVQGAYNEQFF
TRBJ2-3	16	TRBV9	CASSVLGQVITDTQYF
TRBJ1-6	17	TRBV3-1	CASSRTGTSSYNSPLHF
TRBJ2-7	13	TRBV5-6	CASSLVAAYEQYF
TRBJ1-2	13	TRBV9	CASSPGGERSYTF
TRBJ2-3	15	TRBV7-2	CASSSERVSTDTQYF
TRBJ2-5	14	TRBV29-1	CSDKTTGSGETQYF
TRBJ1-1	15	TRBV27	CAGSLLGQGNTEAFF
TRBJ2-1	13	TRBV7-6	CASSLLGGAEQFF
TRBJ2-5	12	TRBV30	CAWWTLQETQYF
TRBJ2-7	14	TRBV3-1	CASSQVGGAYEQYF
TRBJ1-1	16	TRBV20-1	CSARLSGDRVNGEAFF